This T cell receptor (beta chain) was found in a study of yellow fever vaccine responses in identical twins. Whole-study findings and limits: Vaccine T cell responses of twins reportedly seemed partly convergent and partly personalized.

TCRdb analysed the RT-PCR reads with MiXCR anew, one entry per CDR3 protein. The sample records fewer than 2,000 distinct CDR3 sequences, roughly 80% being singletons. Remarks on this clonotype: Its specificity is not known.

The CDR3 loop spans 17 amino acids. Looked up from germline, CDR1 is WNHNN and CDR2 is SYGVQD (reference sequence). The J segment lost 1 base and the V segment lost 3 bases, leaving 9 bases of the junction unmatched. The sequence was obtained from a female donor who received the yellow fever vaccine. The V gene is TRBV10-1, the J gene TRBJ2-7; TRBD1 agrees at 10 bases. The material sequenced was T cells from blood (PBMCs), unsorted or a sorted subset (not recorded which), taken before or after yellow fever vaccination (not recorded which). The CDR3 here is CASSDPPGQGQSYEQYV. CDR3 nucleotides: TGCGCCAGCAGTGACCCACCGGGACAGGGGCAATCCTACGAGCAGTACGTC.